This T cell receptor (beta chain) was recorded in a study of blood T cell repertoires in COVID-19. Study summary: Nucleic acid was either cDNA or gDNA, and it came from T cells, B-cell-depleted T cells, or PBMCs.

CDR1 is GTSNPN, CDR2 SVGIG, per germline (reference sequence). This CDR3 spans 16 amino acids. V was cut by 0 bases and J by 4 bases, with 16 bases left in between. Sequenced by immunoSEQ multiplex PCR; TCRdb stores in-frame clones only, minus some. The table includes some 210,000 clones, about 91% detected once. This rearrangement joins TRBV30 to TRBJ2-1, with D possibly TRBD2 on 6 matching bases. The TCR originated in a young man with acute or convalescent COVID-19. The material sequenced was peripheral blood. Here the CDR3 reads CAWSVRRLVSYNEQFF. The CDR3 DNA reads as TGTGCCTGGAGTGTACGCAGACTAGTCTCTTACAATGAGCAGTTCTTC.